The 25 T cell receptor beta chains given below trace back to one sample, sequenced in a study of T-cell reconstitution after alpha-beta-depleted transplantation in children. Unique molecular identifiers were incorporated into the prepared TCRbeta library. MiXCR, applied by TCRdb to the PCR reads, yields one record per CDR3 protein. The sample contains roughly 420,000 distinct CDR3 sequences, around 15% of which appear only once. Sequenced here: PBMCs, mostly from graft donor cells, sampled 360 days after TCRalphabeta/CD19-depleted stem cell transplant. Source of these receptors: a boy under three years old who had a stem cell transplant for Wiskott-Aldrich syndrome, so the T cells may come from the graft donor.

CDR3 nucleotide sequence: TGTGCCAGCAGCTTATCAAGTCCCCTATCTTTCAATGAGCAGTTCTTC. It specifies CASSLSSPLSFNEQFF. This chain uses TRBV7-6 with TRBJ2-1; no definite D call. Germline V gene sequence: CDR1 SGHVS, CDR2 FNYEAQ. V lost 2 bases, J lost 6 bases, and 17 bases lay in between. The CDR3 runs 16 residues.

V is TRBV28 and J is TRBJ1-2; D unresolved. Per germline, CDR1 MDHEN and CDR2 SYDVKM. V was trimmed by 6 bases and J by 5 bases, leaving 13 bases between them. CDR3 length: 13 residues. CDR3 DNA: TGTGCCAGCAGCTTTTCAGTTTTATATGGCTACACCTTC. Amino acid sequence: CASSFSVLYGYTF.

The sample holds a few counts of this clonotype. The J gene is TRBJ2-5, the V gene TRBV6-1; TRBD1 is a possible D gene (5 bases). This CDR3 spans 14 amino acids. Looked up from germline, CDR1 is MNHNS and CDR2 is SASEGT. V was shortened by 4 bases and J by 2 bases, with 11 bases between the two germline ends. CDR3 sequence: CASSGGSAQETQYF. CDR3 in DNA: TGTGCCAGCAGTGGGGGCAGCGCACAAGAGACCCAGTACTTC.

In its sample, this clonotype was seen a few times. The rearrangement uses TRBV20-1 and TRBJ2-7; 9 bases agree with TRBD1. The germline gives CDR1 DFQATT, CDR2 SNEGSKA (reference sequence). This CDR3 region has 16 residues. J lost 3 bases, V lost 0 bases, and 9 bases had no gene match. Here the CDR3 reads CSAREGQGYGLYEQYF. DNA of the CDR3: TGCAGTGCTAGAGAGGGACAGGGATACGGACTCTACGAGCAGTACTTC.

The sample holds a few counts of this clonotype. This sequence joins TRBV12-3 or TRBV12-4 and TRBJ2-5, with a tentative D call TRBD1 (6 bases). There are 15 residues in the CDR3. The V gene lost 4 bases and the J gene lost 0 bases, with 12 bases spanning the gap. The CDR3 DNA follows: TGTGCCAGCAGTTCTCCGGGACATAACCAAGAGACCCAGTACTTC. Protein: CASSSPGHNQETQYF.

The rearrangement joins TRBV6-2 or TRBV6-3 to TRBJ1-1, with a tentative D call TRBD1 (5 bases). CDR1 is MNHEY and CDR2 is SVGEGT in the germline V gene. This CDR3 has 14 residues. V lost 8 bases, J lost 0 bases, and 13 bases lay in between. The CDR3 protein is CASHTIGVNTEAFF. DNA for the CDR3: TGTGCCAGCCACACCATAGGGGTGAACACTGAAGCTTTCTTT.

This chain links TRBV5-1 with TRBJ1-2; 7 positions agree with TRBD1. The length of the CDR3 is 16 residues. Per the germline V gene, CDR1 is SGHRS and CDR2 is YFSETQ. J lost 1 base, V lost 0 bases, and 6 bases had no gene match. The CDR3 region is CASSLGDRTFNYGYTF. CDR3 coding DNA: TGCGCCAGCAGCTTGGGGGACAGAACTTTTAACTATGGCTACACCTTC.

This clonotype was counted at least ten times. In nucleotides, the CDR3 is TGCGCCAGCAGCCAAGTCTGGGATTCACCCCTCCACTTT. Its protein is CASSQVWDSPLHF. This chain uses TRBV4-1 with TRBJ1-6, with D uncertain. Germline CDR1 MGHRA, CDR2 YSYEKL. Deletions cut 1 base from V and 8 bases from J, with 6 bases between. CDR3 length equals 13 residues.

This clonotype was counted between two and nine times. CDR3 DNA: TGCGCCAGCGCAAAACGGCTGGACAACACCGGGGAGCTGTTTTTT. It translates to CASAKRLDNTGELFF. The chain combines TRBV5-1 with TRBJ2-2; D is ambiguous. The ends were cut back, 7 bases at V and 2 bases at J, with 15 bases in the middle. The CDR3 covers 15 residues. The V gene's germline CDR1 is SGHRS and CDR2 YFSETQ.

The chain carries TRBV7-8 and TRBJ2-5; 10 bases line up with TRBD2. V was clipped by 6 bases and J by 2 bases; unmatched bases: 9. Germline V gives CDR1 SGHVS, CDR2 FQNEAQ. This CDR3 is 16 amino acids long. The CDR3 DNA is TGTGCCAGCAGGTTTTCTAGCGGGAGATGGCAAGAGACCCAGTACTTC. Amino acid sequence: CASRFSSGRWQETQYF.

This clonotype was seen only a few times. The chain is built from TRBV15 and TRBJ2-1; TRBD2 matches 12 bases. This CDR3 has 13 amino acids. CDR1 and CDR2 from the germline V gene are LNHNV and YYDKDF (reference sequence). V lost 6 bases to trimming and J lost 9 bases; unmatched junction nucleotides: 3. DNA of the CDR3: TGTGCCACCAGGACTAGCGGGAGAGGTGAGCAGTTCTTC. Amino acid sequence: CATRTSGRGEQFF.

This chain joins TRBV5-1 and TRBJ2-4; TRBD2 matches at 8 bases. Per the germline V gene, CDR1 is SGHRS and CDR2 is YFSETQ. This CDR3 is 13 amino acids long. J lost 8 bases, V lost 4 bases, and 5 bases had no gene match. CDR3 bases: TGCGCCAGCAGCACACGGGGGGGGGACATTCAGTACTTC. Translation gives CASSTRGGDIQYF.

This clonotype was observed a handful of times. This chain uses TRBV11-1 with TRBJ2-3; 12 bases agree with TRBD1. From germline, CDR1 is SGHAT and CDR2 FQDESV (reference sequence). The CDR3 is 18 amino acids. With V trimmed by 1 base and J by 5 bases, 10 bases remained unmatched. The CDR3 sequence is CASSLEILGTGGKDTQYF. The CDR3 nucleotides read TGTGCCAGCAGCTTAGAGATCCTTGGGACAGGGGGCAAAGATACGCAGTATTTT.

The chain is built from TRBV28 and TRBJ2-1; 11 bases fit TRBD2. V dropped 6 bases and J dropped 6; count of bases not matched to a gene: 7. Germline CDR1 MDHEN, CDR2 SYDVKM. This CDR3 comprises 15 residues. The DNA of the CDR3 is TGTGCCAGCAGCGCTAGCGGGGGGTTGGGCAATGAGCAGTTCTTC. Its protein product is CASSASGGLGNEQFF.

This chain connects TRBV20-1 to TRBJ2-1, with D perhaps matching TRBD1 or TRBD2 (5 bases each). The V gene lost 8 bases and the J gene lost 2 bases, with 13 bases spanning the gap. Germline V lookup: CDR1 DFQATT, CDR2 SNEGSKA (reference sequence). The CDR3 is 13 residues long. CDR3 sequence (DNA): TGCAGTCCACTGGGGGTTACCTACAATGAGCAGTTCTTC. It translates to CSPLGVTYNEQFF.

In its sample, this clonotype was seen a few times. The V gene is TRBV5-1, the J gene TRBJ2-2; D ambiguous. The CDR3 is 13 residues long. The V end lost 0 bases, the J end lost 7 bases, and 7 bases lay between the germline ends. CDR1 is SGHRS and CDR2 is YFSETQ in the germline V gene. DNA for the CDR3: TGCGCCAGCAGCTTGGGTCTGGGCGGGGAGCTGTTTTTT. It specifies CASSLGLGGELFF.

This clonotype was detected a few times. CDR3 sequence reads: CASSSVSGGGNEQFF. The CDR3 DNA is TGTGCCAGCAGTTCCGTTAGCGGAGGGGGCAATGAGCAGTTCTTC. The chain couples TRBV6-5 to TRBJ2-1; D is perhaps TRBD1 or TRBD2 (6 bases each). Trimming removed 4 bases from V and 6 bases from J, with 16 bases in between. The V gene's germline CDR1 is MNHEY and CDR2 SVGAGI. The CDR3 length is 15 residues.

This clonotype appeared many times. V gene TRBV20-1 combines with J gene TRBJ2-6; no definite D call. With 5 bases removed from V and 0 bases from J, the gap between germline ends came to 8 bases. This CDR3 contains 14 residues. Looked up from germline, CDR1 is DFQATT and CDR2 is SNEGSKA (reference sequence). The CDR3 DNA is TGCAGTGCTCTGGGCAACTCTGGGGCCAACGTCCTGACTTTC. It is translated as CSALGNSGANVLTF.

CDR3 DNA: TGTGCCAGCAGTTTATTACCCTCCATCACAGATACGCAGTATTTT. Its translation: CASSLLPSITDTQYF. This chain joins TRBV28 and TRBJ2-3; D remains unclear. Germline-derived CDR1 and CDR2 are MDHEN and SYDVKM. V was cut by 1 base and J by 2 bases, with 10 bases left in between. CDR3 length: 15 amino acids.

This clonotype was observed a few times. The gene calls are TRBV9 and TRBJ1-1; possible D gene TRBD1, 5 bases. Germline V gene data show CDR1 as SGDLS and CDR2 as YYNGEE. The length of the CDR3 is 15 residues. Trimming stripped 0 bases from V and 9 bases from J, with 18 bases between. The CDR3 here is CASSVGRGSWGKAFF. CDR3 nucleotides: TGTGCCAGCAGCGTAGGAAGGGGATCATGGGGAAAAGCTTTCTTT. The full variable domain, with the rest looked up from reference TRBV9 and TRBJ1-1, is DSGVTQTPKHLITATGQRVTLRCSPRSGDLSVYWYQQSLDQGLQFLIQYYNGEERAKGNILERFSAQQFPDLHSELNLSSLELGDSALYFCASSVGRGSWGKAFFGQGTRLTVV.

V gene TRBV20-1 combines with J gene TRBJ2-5; D gene uncertain. Looked up from germline, CDR1 is DFQATT and CDR2 is SNEGSKA (reference sequence). The CDR3 spans 11 residues. Trimming shortened V by 7 bases and J by 4 bases, and 10 bases separated the two germline ends. The DNA of the CDR3 is TGCAGTGTGATCCTCAGAGAGACCCAGTACTTC. This codes for CSVILRETQYF.

This clonotype was counted only a few times. The chain joins TRBV12-3 or TRBV12-4 to TRBJ2-1; 8 bases are a match to TRBD2. Germline trimming cut 5 bases from V and 4 bases from J; bases unmatched to any gene: 10. The CDR3 has 16 residues. The CDR3 DNA reads as TGTGCCAGCAGTCTTGGTGTAGGCGGGGGGTACAATGAGCAGTTCTTC. Encoded protein: CASSLGVGGGYNEQFF.

The genes are TRBV6-1 and TRBJ1-2; 9 positions match TRBD1. Germline CDR1 is MNHNS and CDR2 is SASEGT. This CDR3 has 16 amino acids. The V segment lost 6 bases and the J segment 8 bases; nucleotides outside the gene matches: 16. The CDR3 sequence: CASSLRLGQGIYGYTF. CDR3 sequence (DNA): TGTGCCAGCAGCCTCCGCCTCGGACAGGGGATATACGGCTACACCTTC.

This clonotype was observed once. J is TRBJ2-7 and V is TRBV2, with 9 bases identical to TRBD1. Germline lookup yields CDR1 SNHLY and CDR2 FYNNEI. The V segment lost 6 bases and the J segment 2 bases; nucleotides outside the gene matches: 8. The CDR3 contains 15 residues. The CDR3 spells CASSEGTGRTYEQYF. The CDR3 DNA follows: TGTGCCAGCAGCGAGGGGACAGGGCGAACCTACGAGCAGTACTTC.

The chain's CDR3 is CASSLTSLRQGGQPQHF. The CDR3 bases are TGTGCCAGCAGCTTAACCTCCCTCAGACAGGGAGGTCAGCCCCAGCATTTT. This chain joins TRBV7-8 and TRBJ1-5, with TRBD1 identical over 7 bases. The CDR3 consists of 17 residues. Germline V gives CDR1 SGHVS, CDR2 FQNEAQ. Germline trimming cut 2 bases from V and 6 bases from J; bases unmatched to any gene: 13.